Listed below are T cell receptor beta chains from one sample, sequenced in a study of post-analysis software for immune sequencing data. Each CDR3 protein is one row after TCRdb ran MiXCR on the PCR reads. Among 700,000 to 800,000 distinct CDR3 sequences listed, 25% to 30% were seen once. Sample: blood. The receptors shown here come from a girl aged 5-17 years with multiple sclerosis. The CDR3 runs from the conserved cysteine through the conserved F or W. The order of the fields is clone size, J gene, V gene, D gene, CDR3 protein, CDR3 DNA. A D gene is named only where the DNA matches it firmly. The size field is filled for only some rows; it gives once, few, many or a size class.

clone size: few; J gene: TRBJ2-1; V gene: TRBV28; D gene: -; CDR3 protein: CASREGRGNEQFF; CDR3 DNA: TGTGCCAGCAGGGAGGGTAGGGGCAATGAGCAGTTCTTC
clone size: -; J gene: TRBJ2-1; V gene: TRBV27; D gene: TRBD2; CDR3 protein: CASSQGLAGRGQFF; CDR3 DNA: TGTGCCAGTTCACAGGGACTAGCGGGACGAGGGCAGTTCTTC
clone size: -; J gene: TRBJ2-7; V gene: TRBV6-6; D gene: -; CDR3 protein: CASCRARWSEQYF; CDR3 DNA: TGTGCCAGCTGTAGGGCCCGGTGGTCCGAGCAGTACTTC
clone size: few; J gene: TRBJ2-5; V gene: TRBV7-9; D gene: -; CDR3 protein: CASSFNRLQETQYF; CDR3 DNA: TGTGCCAGCAGCTTTAACAGACTCCAAGAGACCCAGTACTTC
clone size: -; J gene: TRBJ2-1; V gene: TRBV7-8; D gene: -; CDR3 protein: CAGSPNHDLYNEQFF; CDR3 DNA: TGTGCCGGCAGCCCGAACCATGATCTCTACAATGAGCAGTTCTTC
clone size: -; J gene: TRBJ2-7; V gene: TRBV7-2; D gene: TRBD1; CDR3 protein: CASSFGGQGAGEQYF; CDR3 DNA: TGTGCCAGCAGCTTTGGGGGACAGGGGGCTGGCGAGCAGTACTTC
clone size: few; J gene: TRBJ2-1; V gene: TRBV5-1; D gene: TRBD2; CDR3 protein: CASSLFGARLAGGNEQFF; CDR3 DNA: TGCGCCAGCAGCTTGTTTGGGGCCCGACTAGCGGGGGGGAATGAGCAGTTCTTC
clone size: few; J gene: TRBJ2-1; V gene: TRBV11-1; D gene: -; CDR3 protein: CASSSTNRVMSNEQFF; CDR3 DNA: TGTGCCAGCAGCTCTACTAACAGGGTAATGTCCAATGAGCAGTTCTTC
clone size: few; J gene: TRBJ2-1; V gene: TRBV7-9; D gene: -; CDR3 protein: CASSLWAVDEQFF; CDR3 DNA: TGTGCCAGCAGCTTATGGGCAGTTGATGAGCAGTTCTTC
clone size: many; J gene: TRBJ2-7; V gene: TRBV10-3; D gene: TRBD1; CDR3 protein: CAISTLPGTESTREYF; CDR3 DNA: TGTGCCATCAGCACACTCCCAGGGACAGAGTCTACGAGGGAGTACTTC
clone size: once; J gene: TRBJ1-2; V gene: TRBV2; D gene: TRBD1; CDR3 protein: CASTGGHGYTF; CDR3 DNA: TGTGCCAGCACAGGGGGGCATGGCTACACCTTC
clone size: -; J gene: TRBJ2-1; V gene: TRBV2; D gene: -; CDR3 protein: CASSDQSEERFF; CDR3 DNA: TGTGCCAGCAGTGATCAGAGCGAAGAACGGTTCTTC
clone size: few; J gene: TRBJ2-1; V gene: TRBV5-1; D gene: -; CDR3 protein: CASSSMGGSYNEQFF; CDR3 DNA: TGCGCCAGCAGCTCGATGGGGGGCTCCTACAATGAGCAGTTCTTC
clone size: -; J gene: TRBJ2-1; V gene: TRBV6-2/TRBV6-3; D gene: TRBD2; CDR3 protein: CASSIAGGPYNEQFF; CDR3 DNA: TGTGCCAGCAGTATAGCGGGAGGGCCCTACAATGAGCAGTTCTTC
clone size: -; J gene: TRBJ1-3; V gene: TRBV5-1; D gene: TRBD1; CDR3 protein: CASHRGDGNTIYF; CDR3 DNA: TGCGCCAGCCACAGGGGAGACGGAAACACCATATATTTT
clone size: few; J gene: TRBJ2-7; V gene: TRBV20-1; D gene: TRBD2; CDR3 protein: CSAIIAGGPYEQYF; CDR3 DNA: TGCAGTGCCATAATAGCGGGAGGGCCCTACGAGCAGTACTTC
clone size: -; J gene: TRBJ1-4; V gene: TRBV7-7; D gene: -; CDR3 protein: CASSSGPRGNEKLFF; CDR3 DNA: TGTGCCAGCAGCTCGGGACCCAGAGGCAATGAAAAACTGTTTTTT
clone size: -; J gene: TRBJ2-1; V gene: TRBV2; D gene: TRBD2; CDR3 protein: CAGSEGRGASYNEQFF; CDR3 DNA: TGTGCCGGCAGTGAAGGGCGGGGGGCCTCCTACAATGAGCAGTTCTTC
clone size: -; J gene: TRBJ1-2; V gene: TRBV20-1; D gene: -; CDR3 protein: CSARAPGWTGYTF; CDR3 DNA: TGCAGTGCTAGGGCCCCAGGCTGGACTGGCTACACCTTC
clone size: few; J gene: TRBJ1-2; V gene: TRBV6-1; D gene: TRBD1; CDR3 protein: CASSELNRGGRGYTF; CDR3 DNA: TGTGCCAGCAGTGAACTGAACAGGGGCGGACGGGGCTACACCTTC
clone size: -; J gene: TRBJ2-2; V gene: TRBV27; D gene: TRBD2; CDR3 protein: CASSYTSGGTGELFF; CDR3 DNA: TGTGCCAGCAGTTACACTAGCGGGGGAACCGGGGAGCTGTTTTTT
clone size: few; J gene: TRBJ2-3; V gene: TRBV7-2; D gene: -; CDR3 protein: CASSLGQGKDTQYF; CDR3 DNA: TGTGCCAGCAGCTTAGGCCAGGGGAAAGATACGCAGTATTTT
clone size: -; J gene: TRBJ2-5; V gene: TRBV29-1; D gene: TRBD2; CDR3 protein: CSAPVIRRETYQETQYF; CDR3 DNA: TGCAGCGCCCCGGTGATTCGGCGGGAGACTTACCAAGAGACCCAGTACTTC
clone size: -; J gene: TRBJ1-5; V gene: TRBV29-1; D gene: -; CDR3 protein: CSVAQGVNQPQHF; CDR3 DNA: TGCAGCGTTGCACAGGGCGTAAATCAGCCCCAGCATTTT
clone size: -; J gene: TRBJ2-5; V gene: TRBV9; D gene: -; CDR3 protein: CASTEGRALQETQYF; CDR3 DNA: TGTGCCAGCACCGAGGGGCGGGCCCTCCAAGAGACCCAGTACTTC
clone size: few; J gene: TRBJ2-5; V gene: TRBV20-1; D gene: -; CDR3 protein: CSASPGAGARETQYF; CDR3 DNA: TGCAGTGCTAGCCCGGGAGCAGGGGCGAGAGAGACCCAGTACTTC
clone size: -; J gene: TRBJ2-7; V gene: TRBV6-1; D gene: TRBD2; CDR3 protein: CASSNGLAHLSPYEQYF; CDR3 DNA: TGTGCCAGCAGCAACGGACTAGCCCACCTGAGTCCCTACGAGCAGTACTTC
clone size: -; J gene: TRBJ2-5; V gene: TRBV7-2; D gene: TRBD2; CDR3 protein: CASSSPSSGSVLYF; CDR3 DNA: TGTGCCAGCAGCTCACCTTCTAGCGGGAGCGTTTTGTACTTC
clone size: few; J gene: TRBJ2-7; V gene: TRBV19; D gene: -; CDR3 protein: CASRRDSRGTYEQYF; CDR3 DNA: TGTGCCAGTAGACGTGATTCGCGGGGTACCTACGAGCAGTACTTC
clone size: once; J gene: TRBJ2-1; V gene: TRBV7-9; D gene: TRBD2; CDR3 protein: CASSSPMGTSGSRAYNEQLF; CDR3 DNA: TGTGCCAGCAGCTCTCCAATGGGGACTAGCGGGAGTAGGGCCTACAATGAGCAGCTCTTC
clone size: -; J gene: TRBJ2-7; V gene: TRBV6-1; D gene: TRBD1; CDR3 protein: CASSATRTGHLSSYEQYF; CDR3 DNA: TGTGCCAGCAGTGCCACCAGGACAGGACACCTAAGCTCCTACGAGCAGTACTTC
clone size: few; J gene: TRBJ2-7; V gene: TRBV28; D gene: -; CDR3 protein: CASRTVYEQYF; CDR3 DNA: TGTGCCAGCCGGACGGTCTACGAGCAGTACTTC
clone size: -; J gene: TRBJ2-3; V gene: TRBV3-1; D gene: -; CDR3 protein: CASSQGLVGPTYF; CDR3 DNA: TGTGCCAGCAGCCAAGGACTAGTGGGGCCCACGTATTTT
clone size: -; J gene: TRBJ2-3; V gene: TRBV3-1; D gene: TRBD2; CDR3 protein: CASSYFHSGRADTQYF; CDR3 DNA: TGTGCCAGCAGCTATTTTCATAGCGGGAGAGCAGATACGCAGTATTTT
clone size: -; J gene: TRBJ2-5; V gene: TRBV7-8; D gene: TRBD2; CDR3 protein: CAILLAGGQETQYF; CDR3 DNA: TGTGCCATCCTTTTAGCGGGGGGCCAAGAGACCCAGTACTTC